This T cell receptor (beta chain) is from a study of T cells in Graves' hyperthyroidism and ophthalmopathy. For the study at large: Peripheral blood was obtained at initial diagnosis, preceding any treatment.

Worth noting for this clonotype: Its target is not known.

Study findings and constraints: Stable hyperthyroidism was separated from ophthalmopathy by a model based on 13 V-J features.

This CDR3 has 16 amino acids. The V and J ends lost 5 bases and 0 bases respectively, with 13 bases between them. Germline assignment: CDR1 SNHLY and CDR2 FYNNEI. RNA transcripts gave rise to amplified TCR beta CDR3 regions. The HTBI primer set was used in a first-round RT-PCR of the TCR CDR3. TCRdb fed the multiplex PCR reads into MiXCR, producing one record per CDR3 protein. The table shows approximately 640,000 distinct CDR3 sequences, with 17% occurring only once. This TCR came from a man between 50 and 59 years old with Graves' hyperthyroidism. The sequencing sample was made of blood. This chain joins TRBV2 and TRBJ1-4; no firm D call. Here the CDR3 reads CASSYPGDATNEKLFF. In DNA, the CDR3 is TGTGCCAGCAGTTACCCAGGAGATGCAACTAATGAAAAACTGTTTTTT.